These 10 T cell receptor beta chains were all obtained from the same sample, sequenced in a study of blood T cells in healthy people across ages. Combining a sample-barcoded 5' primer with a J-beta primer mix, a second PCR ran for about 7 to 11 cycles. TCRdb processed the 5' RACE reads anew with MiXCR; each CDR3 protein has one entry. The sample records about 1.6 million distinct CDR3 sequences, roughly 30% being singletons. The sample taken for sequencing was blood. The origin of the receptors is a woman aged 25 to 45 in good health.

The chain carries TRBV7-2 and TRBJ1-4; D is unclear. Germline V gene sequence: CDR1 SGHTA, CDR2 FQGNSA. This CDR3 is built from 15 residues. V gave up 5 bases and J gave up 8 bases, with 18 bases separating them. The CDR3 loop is CASSPQGIMGEKLFF. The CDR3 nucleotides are TGTGCCAGCAGCCCCCAAGGGATCATGGGGGAAAAACTGTTTTTT.

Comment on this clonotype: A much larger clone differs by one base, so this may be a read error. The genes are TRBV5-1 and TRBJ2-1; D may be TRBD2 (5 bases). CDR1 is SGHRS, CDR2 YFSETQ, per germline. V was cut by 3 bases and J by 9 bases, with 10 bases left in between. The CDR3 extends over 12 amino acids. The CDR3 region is CASSSTNSEQFF. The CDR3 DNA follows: TGCGCCAGCAGCTCGACTAACAGTGAGCAGTTCTTC.

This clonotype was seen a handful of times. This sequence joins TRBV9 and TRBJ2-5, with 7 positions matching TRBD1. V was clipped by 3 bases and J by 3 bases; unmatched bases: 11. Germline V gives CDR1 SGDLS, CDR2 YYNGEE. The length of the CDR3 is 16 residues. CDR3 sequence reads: CASSAQGTRNKETQYF. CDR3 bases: TGTGCCAGCAGCGCACAGGGGACCCGAAACAAAGAGACCCAGTACTTC.

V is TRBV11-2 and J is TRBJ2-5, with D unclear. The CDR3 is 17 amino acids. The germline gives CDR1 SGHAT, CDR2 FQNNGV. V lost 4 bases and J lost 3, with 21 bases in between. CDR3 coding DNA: TGTGCCAGCAGCTACTTCATCAAGCGAGCCGAAAAAGAGACCCAGTACTTC. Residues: CASSYFIKRAEKETQYF.

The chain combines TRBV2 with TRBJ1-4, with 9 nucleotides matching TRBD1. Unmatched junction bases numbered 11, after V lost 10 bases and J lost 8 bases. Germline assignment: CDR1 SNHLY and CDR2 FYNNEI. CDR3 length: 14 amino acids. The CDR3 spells CATSRGQGEEKLFF. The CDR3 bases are TGTGCCACCTCACGGGGACAGGGAGAGGAAAAACTGTTTTTT. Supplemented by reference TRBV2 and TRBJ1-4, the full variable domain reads EPEVTQTPSHQVTQMGQEVILRCVPISNHLYFYWYRQILGQKVEFLVSFYNNEISEKSEIFDDQFSVERPDGSNFTLKIRSTKLEDSAMYFCATSRGQGEEKLFFGSGTQLSVL.

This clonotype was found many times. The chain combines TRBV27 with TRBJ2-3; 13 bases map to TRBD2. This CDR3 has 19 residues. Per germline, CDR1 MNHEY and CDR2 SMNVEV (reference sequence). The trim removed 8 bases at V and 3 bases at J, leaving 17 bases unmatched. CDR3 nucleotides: TGTGCCAGCGGTGCTCTGACTAGCGGGGGGTTGATAAGAACAGATACGCAGTATTTT. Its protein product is CASGALTSGGLIRTDTQYF.

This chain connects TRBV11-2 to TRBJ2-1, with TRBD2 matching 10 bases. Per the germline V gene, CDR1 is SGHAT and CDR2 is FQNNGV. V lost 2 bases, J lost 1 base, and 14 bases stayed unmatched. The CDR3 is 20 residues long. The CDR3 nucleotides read TGTGCCAGCAGCTTACAACATGTCTGGACTAGCGGTCCTTCCTACAATGAGCAGTTCTTC. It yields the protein CASSLQHVWTSGPSYNEQFF.

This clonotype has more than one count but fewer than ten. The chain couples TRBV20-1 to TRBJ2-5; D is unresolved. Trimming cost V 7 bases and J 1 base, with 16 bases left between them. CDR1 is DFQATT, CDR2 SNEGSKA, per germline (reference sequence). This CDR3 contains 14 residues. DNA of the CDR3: TGCAGTGGAGAGGTGCTGACACTCCAAGAGACCCAGTACTTC. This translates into CSGEVLTLQETQYF.

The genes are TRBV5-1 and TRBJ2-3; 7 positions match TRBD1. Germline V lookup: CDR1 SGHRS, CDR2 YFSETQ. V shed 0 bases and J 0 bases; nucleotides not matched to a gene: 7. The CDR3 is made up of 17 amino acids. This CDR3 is CASSLGPTGFSTDTQYF. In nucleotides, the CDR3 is TGCGCCAGCAGCTTGGGCCCGACAGGGTTTAGCACAGATACGCAGTATTTT.

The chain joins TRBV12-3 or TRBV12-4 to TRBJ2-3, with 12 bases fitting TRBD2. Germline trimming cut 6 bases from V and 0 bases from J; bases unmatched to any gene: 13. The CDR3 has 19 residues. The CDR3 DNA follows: TGTGCCAGCAGCTTCCTCAGACTAGCGGGAGAGTGGAGCACAGATACGCAGTATTTT. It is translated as CASSFLRLAGEWSTDTQYF.